This entry describes one TCR beta chain. As yet, its antigen is unknown. Deletions cut 4 bases from V and 0 bases from J, with 11 bases between. This CDR3 comprises 14 residues. Germline CDR1 is SGHNT and CDR2 is YYREEE (reference sequence). This specimen comes from a study of shared clonotypes between healthy human individuals. Findings and caveats of the study: Blood was the sole source, and tissue repertoires probably differ.

In the CD4+ fraction, cells were divided into CD45RA+ naive and CD45RA-negative memory subsets. Genomic DNA per cell subset filled all wells of several immunoSEQ plates. The table came from immunoSEQ multiplex PCR; TCRdb's copy has only in-frame clones and leaves some out. The sample records some 2.1 million clones, around 95% being singletons. The TCR comes from a man in his late teens or twenties in good health. Sequenced sample: naive CD4+ T cells sorted from blood. Subset described: CD45RA+ positively selected. This chain uses TRBV5-4 with TRBJ2-7, with D hard to call. Written as DNA, the CDR3 is TGTGCCAGCAGCCCCGCGTCGCGCTCCTACGAGCAGTACTTC. Protein product: CASSPASRSYEQYF.